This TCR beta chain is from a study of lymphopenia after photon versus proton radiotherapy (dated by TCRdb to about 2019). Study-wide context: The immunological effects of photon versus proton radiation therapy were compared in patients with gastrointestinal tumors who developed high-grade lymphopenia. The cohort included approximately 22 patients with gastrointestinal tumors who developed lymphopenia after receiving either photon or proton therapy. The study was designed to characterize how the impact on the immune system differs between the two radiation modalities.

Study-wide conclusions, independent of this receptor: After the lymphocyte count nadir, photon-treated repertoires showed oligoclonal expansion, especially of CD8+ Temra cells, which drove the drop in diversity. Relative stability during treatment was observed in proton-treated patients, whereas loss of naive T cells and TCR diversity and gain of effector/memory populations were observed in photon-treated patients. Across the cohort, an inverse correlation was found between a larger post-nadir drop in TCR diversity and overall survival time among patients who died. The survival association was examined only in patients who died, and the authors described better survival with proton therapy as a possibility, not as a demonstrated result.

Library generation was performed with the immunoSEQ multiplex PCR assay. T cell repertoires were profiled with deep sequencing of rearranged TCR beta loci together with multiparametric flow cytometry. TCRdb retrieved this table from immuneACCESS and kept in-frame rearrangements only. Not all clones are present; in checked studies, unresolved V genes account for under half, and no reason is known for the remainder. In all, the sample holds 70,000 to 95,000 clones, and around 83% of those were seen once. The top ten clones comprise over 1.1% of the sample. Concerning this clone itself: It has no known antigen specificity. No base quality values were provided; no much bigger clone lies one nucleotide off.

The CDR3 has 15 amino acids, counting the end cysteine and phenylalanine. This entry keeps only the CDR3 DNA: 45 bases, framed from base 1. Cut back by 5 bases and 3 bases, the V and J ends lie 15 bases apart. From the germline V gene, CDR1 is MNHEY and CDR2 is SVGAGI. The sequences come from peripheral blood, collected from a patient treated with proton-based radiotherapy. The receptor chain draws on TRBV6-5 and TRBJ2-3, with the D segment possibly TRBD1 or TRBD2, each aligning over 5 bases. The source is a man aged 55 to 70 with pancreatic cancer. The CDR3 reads CASSLLGEGTDTQYF. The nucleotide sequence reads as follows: TGTGCCAGCAGTCTTCTGGGAGAGGGGACAGATACGCAGTATTTT.